This T cell receptor beta chain is from a study of T cell responses to AZD1222 COVID-19 vaccine. Study-wide findings and caveats: Spike-wide vaccine-associated CD4 TCRs dominated at 160-218 and 743-854. Females outnumbered males among donors, who were mostly white British; clonal diversity was possibly underestimated.

With respect to this clone: Its antigen is as yet unknown.

Trimming shortened V by 3 bases and J by 4 bases, and 6 bases separated the two germline ends. The CDR3 length is 12 residues. Pooling covered second doses at about 4 or about 12 weeks. Clones were sequenced by immunoSEQ multiplex PCR, and TCRdb holds only the in-frame ones, with some missing. The repertoire holds some 110,000 clones, with around 85% as singletons. The chain is built from TRBV12-3 or TRBV12-4 and TRBJ1-1; D not resolved. The specimen comprised peripheral blood, sampled 28 days after the second AZD1222 dose. The origin of this receptor is an adult who received the AZD1222 COVID-19 vaccine. This CDR3 is CASSFVSTEAFF. In DNA, the CDR3 is TGTGCCAGCAGTTTCGTGTCCACTGAAGCTTTCTTT.